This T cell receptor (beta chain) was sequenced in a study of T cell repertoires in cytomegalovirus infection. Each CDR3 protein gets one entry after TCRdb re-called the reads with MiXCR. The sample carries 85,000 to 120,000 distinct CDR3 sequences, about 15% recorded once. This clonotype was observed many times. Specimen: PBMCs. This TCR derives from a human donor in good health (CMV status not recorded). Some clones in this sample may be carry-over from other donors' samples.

This chain's CDR3 is CAISEPSGSGVEFF. The DNA for the CDR3 is TGTGCCATCAGTGAGCCCTCGGGGAGCGGGGTGGAGTTCTTC. J is TRBJ2-1 and V is TRBV10-3, with 7 bases matching TRBD2. The J segment lost 14 bases and the V segment lost 2 bases, leaving 12 bases of the junction unmatched. Germline-derived CDR1 and CDR2 are ENHRY and SYGVKD. The CDR3 runs to 14 residues.